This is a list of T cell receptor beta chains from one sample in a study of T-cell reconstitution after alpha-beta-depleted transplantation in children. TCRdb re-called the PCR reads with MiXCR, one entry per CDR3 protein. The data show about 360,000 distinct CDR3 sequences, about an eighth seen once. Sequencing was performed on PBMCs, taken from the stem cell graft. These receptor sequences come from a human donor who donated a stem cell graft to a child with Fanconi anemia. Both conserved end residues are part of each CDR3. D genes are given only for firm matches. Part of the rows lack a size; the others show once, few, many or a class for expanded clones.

CDR3nt: TGTGCCAGCAGCTTAACTATCGGGATTGAGCAGTTCTTC
CDR3aa: CASSLTIGIEQFF
abundance: -
j_gene: TRBJ2-1
v_gene: TRBV7-8
d_gene: -

CDR3nt: TGTGCCAGCAGTTCCCAGGGGGTGTTCAATGAGCAGTTCTTC
CDR3aa: CASSSQGVFNEQFF
abundance: -
j_gene: TRBJ2-1
v_gene: TRBV27
d_gene: TRBD1

CDR3nt: TGTGCCAGCAGTCCCTCGACTAGCGGGGGGGCAAAGACCCAGTACTTC
CDR3aa: CASSPSTSGGAKTQYF
abundance: few
j_gene: TRBJ2-5
v_gene: TRBV12-3/TRBV12-4
d_gene: TRBD2

CDR3nt: TGTGCCATCACCTCAGGGACAGGGCGAAATTCACCCCTCCACTTT
CDR3aa: CAITSGTGRNSPLHF
abundance: -
j_gene: TRBJ1-6
v_gene: TRBV10-3
d_gene: TRBD1

CDR3nt: TGTGCCAGCAGTTACAGGGGCTCCTCGAACACCGGGGAGCTGTTTTTT
CDR3aa: CASSYRGSSNTGELFF
abundance: few
j_gene: TRBJ2-2
v_gene: TRBV12-3/TRBV12-4
d_gene: TRBD1

CDR3nt: TGTGCCAGCTCACCTCCCCGGGGATTCGGCTACAATGAGCAGTTCTTC
CDR3aa: CASSPPRGFGYNEQFF
abundance: few
j_gene: TRBJ2-1
v_gene: TRBV18
d_gene: -

CDR3nt: TGTGCCAGCAGCCAGAACCAGGGAGCTGGAAACACCATATATTTT
CDR3aa: CASSQNQGAGNTIYF
abundance: -
j_gene: TRBJ1-3
v_gene: TRBV7-9
d_gene: -

CDR3nt: TGTGCCAGCAGTCCTCGGGGGTGGGTTGAGCCCCAGCATTTT
CDR3aa: CASSPRGWVEPQHF
abundance: -
j_gene: TRBJ1-5
v_gene: TRBV28
d_gene: -

CDR3nt: TGTGCCAGCTCACCAGTTCAGGGCGGGACCGGGGAGCTGTTTTTT
CDR3aa: CASSPVQGGTGELFF
abundance: few
j_gene: TRBJ2-2
v_gene: TRBV18
d_gene: -

CDR3nt: TGCAGTGCTAGAGAAGTCCGAAATAACTATGGCTACACCTTC
CDR3aa: CSAREVRNNYGYTF
abundance: -
j_gene: TRBJ1-2
v_gene: TRBV20-1
d_gene: -

CDR3nt: TGTGCCAGCAGCTTGGATGCGGGTTCCTACAATGAGCAGTTCTTC
CDR3aa: CASSLDAGSYNEQFF
abundance: many
j_gene: TRBJ2-1
v_gene: TRBV5-5
d_gene: -

CDR3nt: TGTGCCAGCAGTTACTCGAAGCTATCCCCAGAGACCCAGTACTTC
CDR3aa: CASSYSKLSPETQYF
abundance: many
j_gene: TRBJ2-5
v_gene: TRBV6-5
d_gene: -

CDR3nt: TGCAGTGCTCTCGGGTTTCAAGAGACCCAGTACTTC
CDR3aa: CSALGFQETQYF
abundance: -
j_gene: TRBJ2-5
v_gene: TRBV20-1
d_gene: -

CDR3nt: TGTGCCATCAGTGACGGCGGGGGGGCTACTGAAGCTTTCTTT
CDR3aa: CAISDGGGATEAFF
abundance: -
j_gene: TRBJ1-1
v_gene: TRBV10-3
d_gene: -

CDR3nt: TGCGCCAGCAGCTCCTCCGGGACAGGGTGGGAGACCCAGTACTTC
CDR3aa: CASSSSGTGWETQYF
abundance: -
j_gene: TRBJ2-5
v_gene: TRBV5-1
d_gene: TRBD1

CDR3nt: TGCGCCAGCAGCCAAGGATGGGGGGCGGGGGGCTACACCTTC
CDR3aa: CASSQGWGAGGYTF
abundance: -
j_gene: TRBJ1-2
v_gene: TRBV4-3
d_gene: -

CDR3nt: TGTGCCAGCAGCTTAACTGCGGCCAGGTCTTCCTACGAGCAGTACTTC
CDR3aa: CASSLTAARSSYEQYF
abundance: -
j_gene: TRBJ2-7
v_gene: TRBV7-8
d_gene: -

CDR3nt: TGTGCCAGCAGTTTAGCGGCGGCGATGGGGCCCGGGGAGCTGTTTTTT
CDR3aa: CASSLAAAMGPGELFF
abundance: many
j_gene: TRBJ2-2
v_gene: TRBV12-3/TRBV12-4
d_gene: -

CDR3nt: TGTGCCAGCAGCTTAGCGATCCCTAGTAAATCCTACAATGAGCAGTTCTTC
CDR3aa: CASSLAIPSKSYNEQFF
abundance: -
j_gene: TRBJ2-1
v_gene: TRBV7-8
d_gene: -

CDR3nt: TGTGCCAGCACCCAGGGAACAGGATTGGGACCCCAGCATTTT
CDR3aa: CASTQGTGLGPQHF
abundance: few
j_gene: TRBJ1-5
v_gene: TRBV6-5
d_gene: -

CDR3nt: TGTGCCAGCAGTTTAAGGGGGTCCCAGCAGTTCTTC
CDR3aa: CASSLRGSQQFF
abundance: many
j_gene: TRBJ2-1
v_gene: TRBV27
d_gene: -

CDR3nt: TGCAGCGTCGAACCCGGGACAGGGCCAGAGACCCAGTACTTC
CDR3aa: CSVEPGTGPETQYF
abundance: -
j_gene: TRBJ2-5
v_gene: TRBV29-1
d_gene: TRBD1

CDR3nt: TGTGCCAGCAGTATTGTGGGATACAATGAGCAGTTCTTC
CDR3aa: CASSIVGYNEQFF
abundance: many
j_gene: TRBJ2-1
v_gene: TRBV28
d_gene: -

CDR3nt: TGCAGTGCTAGAGACCCTAGCGGGGGGGCCACAGATACGCAGTATTTT
CDR3aa: CSARDPSGGATDTQYF
abundance: few
j_gene: TRBJ2-3
v_gene: TRBV20-1
d_gene: TRBD2

CDR3nt: TGTGCCAGCAGTAAAGCACAGGGGGGAAATCAGCCCCAGCATTTT
CDR3aa: CASSKAQGGNQPQHF
abundance: few
j_gene: TRBJ1-5
v_gene: TRBV12-3/TRBV12-4
d_gene: TRBD1

CDR3nt: TGTGCCAGCAGCGACCCGGGGGATAATGAAAAACTGTTTTTT
CDR3aa: CASSDPGDNEKLFF
abundance: few
j_gene: TRBJ1-4
v_gene: TRBV28
d_gene: -

CDR3nt: TGTGCCACTGCAAGTAGGGGGGGGATTAGCACAGATACGCAGTATTTT
CDR3aa: CATASRGGISTDTQYF
abundance: -
j_gene: TRBJ2-3
v_gene: TRBV11-2
d_gene: -

CDR3nt: TGTGCCAGCAGCCAAGAGAGCAGGGGCGATTCCGGGCAGTACTTC
CDR3aa: CASSQESRGDSGQYF
abundance: few
j_gene: TRBJ2-7
v_gene: TRBV3-1
d_gene: -

CDR3nt: TGTGCCATGGCGGGACAGCTGAACACTGAAGCTTTCTTT
CDR3aa: CAMAGQLNTEAFF
abundance: few
j_gene: TRBJ1-1
v_gene: TRBV10-3
d_gene: TRBD1

CDR3nt: TGTGCCACCAGCAGGGATAGCGGTACGCAGTATTTT
CDR3aa: CATSRDSGTQYF
abundance: -
j_gene: TRBJ2-3
v_gene: TRBV15
d_gene: -

CDR3nt: TGTGCCAGCAGCTTAGGACGGGGGAACTATGGCTACACCTTC
CDR3aa: CASSLGRGNYGYTF
abundance: few
j_gene: TRBJ1-2
v_gene: TRBV13
d_gene: -

CDR3nt: TGCAGTGCTAGAGATGCCCAGCGGGGGGGAAAGGGTGAGCAGTTCTTC
CDR3aa: CSARDAQRGGKGEQFF
abundance: few
j_gene: TRBJ2-1
v_gene: TRBV20-1
d_gene: TRBD2

CDR3nt: TGTGCCAGCGGAGATGGGGGGCCAGGGTACGAGCAGTACTTC
CDR3aa: CASGDGGPGYEQYF
abundance: -
j_gene: TRBJ2-7
v_gene: TRBV27
d_gene: -

CDR3nt: TGCGCCAGCAGCCCGGGTCCGGCGGGCACTGAAGCTTTCTTT
CDR3aa: CASSPGPAGTEAFF
abundance: many
j_gene: TRBJ1-1
v_gene: TRBV5-1
d_gene: -

CDR3nt: TGTGCCAGCAGCTTAGGTTCATTAGGGACAGGGAATGCACCCCTCCACTTT
CDR3aa: CASSLGSLGTGNAPLHF
abundance: -
j_gene: TRBJ1-6
v_gene: TRBV7-6
d_gene: TRBD1

CDR3nt: TGTGCCAGCAGCCTGGGACAGGGGCTTACGGAGACCCAGTACTTC
CDR3aa: CASSLGQGLTETQYF
abundance: -
j_gene: TRBJ2-5
v_gene: TRBV6-1
d_gene: TRBD1

CDR3nt: TGCAGCGTGGCAAGACAGCCGCGAAGGAATGGCTACACCTTC
CDR3aa: CSVARQPRRNGYTF
abundance: -
j_gene: TRBJ1-2
v_gene: TRBV29-1
d_gene: -

CDR3nt: TGTGCCAGCCTGACAGGATTAAACAATGAGCAGTTCTTC
CDR3aa: CASLTGLNNEQFF
abundance: many
j_gene: TRBJ2-1
v_gene: TRBV6-6
d_gene: -

CDR3nt: TGTGCCAGCAGCCTACCGGGGACAGGTTACACTGAAGCTTTCTTT
CDR3aa: CASSLPGTGYTEAFF
abundance: -
j_gene: TRBJ1-1
v_gene: TRBV6-2/TRBV6-3
d_gene: TRBD1

CDR3nt: TGTGCCAGCAGCTTAGCGTATGTGAATGAGCAGTTCTTC
CDR3aa: CASSLAYVNEQFF
abundance: few
j_gene: TRBJ2-1
v_gene: TRBV7-2
d_gene: -

CDR3nt: TGCAGTGCTAGTCGGGGGGCTATGGAGACCCAGTACTTC
CDR3aa: CSASRGAMETQYF
abundance: few
j_gene: TRBJ2-5
v_gene: TRBV20-1
d_gene: -

CDR3nt: TGCGCCAGCAGCTTGGAGGGACGGATAACCTACAATGAGCAGTTCTTC
CDR3aa: CASSLEGRITYNEQFF
abundance: few
j_gene: TRBJ2-1
v_gene: TRBV5-1
d_gene: -

CDR3nt: TGTGCCAGCAGTTTACGGATAAACTATGGCTACACCTTC
CDR3aa: CASSLRINYGYTF
abundance: few
j_gene: TRBJ1-2
v_gene: TRBV12-3/TRBV12-4
d_gene: -

CDR3nt: TGTGCCAGCAGCTTAGGAAGCGGGGGGGCCCTCCACGAGCAGTACTTC
CDR3aa: CASSLGSGGALHEQYF
abundance: few
j_gene: TRBJ2-7
v_gene: TRBV7-9
d_gene: TRBD2

CDR3nt: TGTGCCAGCAGCTTGACGGCCTTCTACAATGAGCAGTTCTTC
CDR3aa: CASSLTAFYNEQFF
abundance: few
j_gene: TRBJ2-1
v_gene: TRBV6-2/TRBV6-3
d_gene: -

CDR3nt: TGTGCCAGCAGTTACTCCCCGCGGGACTCCTACGAGCAGTACTTC
CDR3aa: CASSYSPRDSYEQYF
abundance: few
j_gene: TRBJ2-7
v_gene: TRBV6-5
d_gene: -

CDR3nt: TGTGCCAGCAGTGAATCCCCAAAAGGATGGGTCCAGTACTTC
CDR3aa: CASSESPKGWVQYF
abundance: -
j_gene: TRBJ2-5
v_gene: TRBV6-1
d_gene: -

CDR3nt: TGTGCCATCAGTGAGTCAAGGAGGGGGACTGAAGCTTTCTTT
CDR3aa: CAISESRRGTEAFF
abundance: few
j_gene: TRBJ1-1
v_gene: TRBV10-3
d_gene: -

CDR3nt: TGCAGTGCCCACCCCGGGAGCTTAGGTTTGAACACTGAAGCTTTCTTT
CDR3aa: CSAHPGSLGLNTEAFF
abundance: few
j_gene: TRBJ1-1
v_gene: TRBV20-1
d_gene: -

CDR3nt: TGTGCCAGCAGTTACTCGTGGGGTCAGCCCCAGCATTTT
CDR3aa: CASSYSWGQPQHF
abundance: few
j_gene: TRBJ1-5
v_gene: TRBV6-2/TRBV6-3
d_gene: -

CDR3nt: TGTGCCAGCAGCTTAGAAACGTTGGGCACGACTAAGCAGTACTTC
CDR3aa: CASSLETLGTTKQYF
abundance: -
j_gene: TRBJ2-7
v_gene: TRBV7-8
d_gene: -

CDR3nt: TGTGCCAGCAGCCCCGCCGGGGGGACCAATTATGGCTACACCTTC
CDR3aa: CASSPAGGTNYGYTF
abundance: -
j_gene: TRBJ1-2
v_gene: TRBV5-6
d_gene: -

CDR3nt: TGTGCCAGCAGCCAACGAAGGGGACAGGGGGCGAACACCGGGGAGCTGTTTTTT
CDR3aa: CASSQRRGQGANTGELFF
abundance: -
j_gene: TRBJ2-2
v_gene: TRBV14
d_gene: TRBD1

CDR3nt: TGCAGTGCTAGAGATCTAAGACCTGAAGCTTTCTTT
CDR3aa: CSARDLRPEAFF
abundance: -
j_gene: TRBJ1-1
v_gene: TRBV20-1
d_gene: -

CDR3nt: TGCGCCAGCAGCTTGGGTGGGCTAACGAACACTGAAGCTTTCTTT
CDR3aa: CASSLGGLTNTEAFF
abundance: -
j_gene: TRBJ1-1
v_gene: TRBV5-1
d_gene: -

CDR3nt: TGTGCCAGCAGCTTAACGGGGGGGCAAGATACGCAGTATTTT
CDR3aa: CASSLTGGQDTQYF
abundance: -
j_gene: TRBJ2-3
v_gene: TRBV11-2
d_gene: TRBD2

CDR3nt: TGTGCCAGCAGCGTAGGTTTGTACTCCTACGAGCAGTACTTC
CDR3aa: CASSVGLYSYEQYF
abundance: many
j_gene: TRBJ2-7
v_gene: TRBV9
d_gene: -

CDR3nt: TGTGCCAGCAGCCAAACCCTCACCGGGGAGCTGTTTTTT
CDR3aa: CASSQTLTGELFF
abundance: medium-sized
j_gene: TRBJ2-2
v_gene: TRBV3-1
d_gene: -

CDR3nt: TGTGCCAGCAACGAGGGGGTTGGAAACACCATATATTTT
CDR3aa: CASNEGVGNTIYF
abundance: few
j_gene: TRBJ1-3
v_gene: TRBV12-3/TRBV12-4
d_gene: -